This T cell receptor beta chain emerged from a study of T cells in Graves' hyperthyroidism and ophthalmopathy. J lost 1 base, V lost 2 bases, and 7 bases had no gene match. The CDR3 covers 15 residues. Germline CDR1 and CDR2: SQVTM and ANQGSEA. This clonotype came up many times. TCR beta CDR3 region amplification was performed from RNA transcripts. HTBI primers were the set used in a first-round RT-PCR of the TCR CDR3. Each CDR3 protein gets one entry after TCRdb re-called the multiplex PCR reads with MiXCR. This table has under 300,000 distinct CDR3 sequences, about an eighth appearing once. The rearrangement links TRBV29-1 to TRBJ1-1; 7 positions match TRBD1. Sequenced material: blood. The sequence derives from a woman in her forties with Graves' hyperthyroidism. The CDR3 sequence: CSVELRGRENTEAFF. CDR3 in DNA: TGCAGCGTTGAATTAAGGGGGCGCGAGAACACTGAAGCTTTCTTT. Drawing the rest from reference TRBV29-1 and TRBJ1-1, the complete variable domain is SAVISQKPSRDICQRGTSLTIQCQVDSQVTMMFWYRQQPGQSLTLIATANQGSEATYESGFVIDKFPISRPNLTFSTLTVSNMSPEDSSIYLCSVELRGRENTEAFFGQGTRLTVV.